This T cell receptor beta chain was sequenced during a study of a mutant IDH1 vaccine in newly diagnosed glioma. Background on the study: The sex distribution of treated patients was around 60% male and about 38% female, with a mean age of approximately 40 years. Patients arrived already treated with radiotherapy, temozolomide, or both, most having had both. Overall study results and limits: Apparently, pseudoprogression bore no relation to changes among the top peripheral T cell clonotypes. The occurrence of vaccine-induced immune responses was seen in around 93% of patients.

As for time point: baseline, week 1 (first vaccination visit). Specified treatment: pre-vaccination baseline after standard-of-care therapy. In regard to this clone: Its antigen remains unidentified.

The CDR3 has 14 residues. Trimming removed 4 bases from V and 1 base from J, with 10 bases in between. The germline CDR1 and CDR2 sequences are MNHNS and SASEGT. Generated by immunoSEQ multiplex PCR, the TCRdb table keeps only in-frame clones and is missing some. This table has just under 95,000 clones, about four fifths appearing once. J is TRBJ1-1 and V is TRBV6-1; D remains ambiguous. This material consisted of PBMCs, taken from a glioma patient treated with radiotherapy, temozolomide or both. The receptor's source is a woman aged 50 to 60 with glioma. The CDR3 sequence is CASSVFRRNTEAFF. The CDR3, as DNA: TGTGCCAGCAGTGTTTTTCGTAGGAACACTGAAGCTTTCTTT.